This T cell receptor beta chain was identified in a study of spatial heterogeneity in lung cancer (dated by TCRdb to about 2019). With regard to the full study: Beta-chain transcripts were consistently detected in greater numbers than alpha-chain transcripts, which likely reflects a higher abundance of beta-chain transcripts. Nonsynonymous mutation counts, determined by whole-exome sequencing of tumor tissue, were related to TCR repertoire features. A strong correlation was found between TCR transcript counts in tumor regions and a T cell transcriptional module score from matched bulk RNA-seq. Both alpha and beta chains were TCR-sequenced in 200 to 250 tumor regions, around 65 matched nontumor lung samples and 55 to 60 PBMC samples obtained at surgery. In the raw uncorrected reads, each unique combination of TCR and UMI appeared on average more than ten times. The study quantitatively compared TCR alpha and beta repertoires across multiple tumor regions, matched nontumor lung and blood in non-small cell lung cancer.

Preparation of the library involved 5' RACE. This sample was sequenced with a NextSeq 500. To allow correction of PCR and sequencing errors, the TCR library protocol tagged every TCR cDNA molecule with a unique molecular identifier. In the original analysis: Decombinator tools were used for TCR identification, UMI-based error correction and CDR3 extraction. TCRs above a frequency of 2 per 1,000, corresponding to the top 1% of the tumor frequency distribution, were defined as expanded. Expanded tumor TCRs statistically deemed absent (corrected P<0.05) from at least one tumor region were classed as regional, and all other expanded tumor TCRs were classed as ubiquitous. Each repertoire was subsampled 100 times to 5,000 TCRs, after which Renyi diversity was computed with the R vegan package. CDR3 similarity networks were built from amino acid triplet string-kernel similarity, with CDR3s being connected when pairwise similarity was above 0.82. TCRdb reworked the public reads: Q25 trimming with fastp, MiXCR clone assembly, productive beta chains retained. When rows share a CDR3 protein, they turn into one entry using the most common DNA and genes. Clone size and V and J calls follow TCRdb, not the original study. The sample yields some 10,000 distinct CDR3 sequences; approximately 5.1% were counted once. Roughly 14% of the sample comes from the top ten.

Interpreted using the paper, the time point label stands for: sample taken at primary tumor resection. Donors were some 67 patients with early-stage, untreated non-small cell lung cancer from the lung TRACERx cohort. For TCR sequencing, whole RNA was extracted from tumor and nontumor lung tissue, or from cryopreserved PBMC samples, and no cell sorting was done. Only patients with enough RNA available from two or more tumor regions were chosen for TCR sequencing. Before selection, tumor and adjacent nontumor lung specimens were reviewed by a lung pathologist. For this clonotype: Its antigen has not been determined. No quality values exist for individual bases; no much larger clone is one base distant.

The study at large found these results: Estimated TCR-seq coverage of tumor T cells was only about 6.5% for alpha chains and around 13% for beta chains. The number of expanded intratumoral alpha and beta TCRs correlated with the tumor nonsynonymous mutation count. Confirming at a functional level the hypothesis that regional TCRs recognize regional mutations was considered to require additional single-cell paired TCR alpha and beta sequencing. Counts of ubiquitous and regional expanded TCRs correlated with counts of ubiquitous and regional nonsynonymous mutations, respectively.

Inclusive of the bounding cysteine and phenylalanine, the CDR3 is 13 residues long. Left in the record is the CDR3 DNA by itself, 39 bases read in frame from the first base. Deletion took 2 bases off V and 6 bases off J, with a span of 11 bases between the germline ends. CDR1 is given as DFQATT and CDR2 as SNEGSKA, both from the germline V gene (reference sequence). The chain links TRBV20-1 with TRBJ1-5; no D gene is confidently identified. Sequencing was performed on lung tumor tissue, taken at surgery. This clonotype was sampled from a female donor with early-stage non-small cell lung cancer. The CDR3 reads as follows: CSARFNVGQPQHF. The DNA is TGCAGTGCTAGATTTAACGTAGGTCAGCCCCAGCATTTT.